Detailed here is one T cell receptor beta chain. These data originate in a study of blood T cell repertoires in COVID-19. Across the study: Sites in the United States, Italy and Spain provided acute and convalescent COVID-19 samples. T cells, B-cell-depleted T cells, or PBMCs supplied cDNA or gDNA.

V lost 3 bases and J 0 bases, leaving 17 bases between the germline ends. This CDR3 has 17 amino acids. Germline CDR1 is MGHRA and CDR2 is YSYEKL. In the original processing: Counts of nucleated cells, estimated from reference gene primer amplification, were obtained. Data came from immunoSEQ multiplex PCR; TCRdb stores just in-frame clones and leaves some out. Clonal size and the V and J genes are those of that table, whereas D and trimming came from the DNA. The repertoire includes about 68,000 clones, 70% to 80% of them detected once, and around 25% sits in the top ten. V usage is TRBV4-1 and J usage is TRBJ1-1, with D possibly TRBD1 on 6 matching bases. The specimen was peripheral blood. The TCR comes from a human donor in a cohort sampled during active COVID-19. The CDR3, as DNA: TGCGCCAGCAGCCATCGTCCCTTTAGGGGGATGAACACTGAAGCTTTCTTT. It codes for CASSHRPFRGMNTEAFF.